The 24 T cell receptor beta chains listed next were all sequenced from one sample in a study of blood T cell repertoires in COVID-19. The data were produced by immunoSEQ multiplex PCR, yet TCRdb's version contains in-frame clones alone and is incomplete. The sample holds under 150,000 clones, around 84% seen once. Sequencing was performed on PBMCs or T cells enriched from blood (not recorded which). The receptors shown here come from a woman aged 45-59 years who had been exposed to COVID-19.

The chain joins TRBV5-4 to TRBJ2-7, with 8 nucleotides matching TRBD2. Unmatched junction bases numbered 12, after V lost 1 base and J lost 3 bases. This CDR3 contains 17 residues. CDR1 SGHNT and CDR2 YYREEE come from the germline V gene (reference sequence). The CDR3 DNA reads TGTGCCAGCAGCTTGCGCCTCGGGGGTAGCGGGAACTACGAGCAGTACTTC. It encodes CASSLRLGGSGNYEQYF.

The table lists this clone with a few counts. The chain recombines TRBV19 with TRBJ1-3; 7 bases fit TRBD1. V dropped 5 bases and J dropped 4; count of bases not matched to a gene: 5. CDR3 size: 14 residues. Germline V gives CDR1 LNHDA, CDR2 SQIVND (reference sequence). The CDR3 spells CASSPSTGGNTIYF. The CDR3, as DNA: TGTGCCAGTAGTCCTTCGACAGGGGGAAACACCATATATTTT.

Points on this clone: Other DNA sequences in this specimen translate into the identical CDR3. The V gene is TRBV27, the J gene TRBJ2-7; D perhaps matches TRBD2 (7 bases). V was clipped by 0 bases and J by 6 bases, with 9 bases between them. Germline CDR1 reads MNHEY; CDR2 reads SMNVEV (reference sequence). The CDR3 runs to 13 residues. As DNA, the CDR3 is TGTGCCAGCAGTTTATCGAGGGGGGGCGAGCAGTACTTC. This encodes CASSLSRGGEQYF.

In regard to this clone: The junction and the germline gene differ at one end; a read error may be behind it. This chain uses TRBV10-3 with TRBJ1-5; 9 bases map to TRBD1. Germline CDR1 ENHRY, CDR2 SYGVKD. The CDR3 totals 15 residues. The CDR3: CAISESDRGNQPQHF. CDR3 bases: TGTGCCATCAGCGAGTCGGACAGGGGTAATCAGCCCCAGCATTTT.

A word on this clone: The sample holds other DNA sequences that translate to the same CDR3. This rearrangement joins TRBV10-3 to TRBJ1-1; 9 bases are shared with TRBD1. Germline CDR1 ENHRY, CDR2 SYGVKD. There are 14 residues in the CDR3. J gave up 3 bases and V 4 bases, and 3 bases lay outside the gene matches. The CDR3 here is CAISARTGDTEAFF. CDR3 nucleotides: TGTGCCATCAGTGCTCGGACAGGGGACACTGAAGCTTTCTTT.

The chain joins TRBV19 to TRBJ1-3; 8 bases map to TRBD1. The CDR3 runs 12 residues. V lost 9 bases to trimming and J lost 8 bases; unmatched junction nucleotides: 6. From germline, CDR1 is LNHDA and CDR2 SQIVND (reference sequence). The CDR3 here is CASGQGRDTIYF. CDR3 DNA: TGTGCCAGCGGACAGGGCCGGGACACCATATATTTT. Complete variable domain (other parts from reference TRBV19 and TRBJ1-3): DGGITQSPKYLFRKEGQNVTLSCEQNLNHDAMYWYRQDPGQGLRLIYYSQIVNDFQKGDIAEGYSVSREKKESFPLTVTSAQKNPTAFYLCASGQGRDTIYFGEGSWLTVV.

The rearrangement joins TRBV5-8 to TRBJ2-7; TRBD2 matches at 8 bases. Germline CDR1 SGHTS, CDR2 YDEGEE. The V and J ends lost 1 base and 6 bases, in that order; junction bases with no gene match: 9. The CDR3 spans 15 residues. The CDR3 DNA reads TGTGCCAGCAGCTTGCTGGCGGGAGGATTTGCCGAGCAGTACTTC. It specifies CASSLLAGGFAEQYF. The full variable domain, rest sourced from reference TRBV5-8 and TRBJ2-7, is EAGVTQSPTHLIKTRGQQATLRCSPISGHTSVYWYQQALGLGLQFLLWYDEGEERNRGNFPPRFSGRQFPNYSSELNVNALELEDSALYLCASSLLAGGFAEQYFGPGTRLTVT.

This chain joins TRBV5-4 and TRBJ2-7; TRBD1 aligns across 9 bases. Germline CDR1 reads SGHNT; CDR2 reads YYREEE (reference sequence). V shed 3 bases and J 3 bases; nucleotides not matched to a gene: 4. The CDR3 covers 14 residues. The CDR3: CASSSGQGRYEQYF. CDR3 coding DNA: TGTGCCAGCAGCTCTGGACAGGGGCGCTACGAGCAGTACTTC.

The J gene is TRBJ2-7, the V gene TRBV10-3, with D perhaps TRBD1 (5 bases). Germline CDR1 and CDR2: ENHRY and SYGVKD. V gave up 0 bases and J gave up 9 bases, with 15 bases separating them. The CDR3 loop spans 14 amino acids. Here the CDR3 DNA reads TGTGCCATCAGTGAGTCGACGATCTCCCAGGGGCAGTACTTC. Translating it yields CAISESTISQGQYF.

The J gene is TRBJ2-3, the V gene TRBV19; 9 positions agree with TRBD2. The germline V gene encodes CDR1 LNHDA and CDR2 SQIVND (reference sequence). The CDR3 covers 13 residues. V shed 5 bases, J shed 4 bases, and the junction held 1 base outside the gene matches. For the CDR3, the DNA is TGTGCCAGTAGTTTAGCGGGAGCAGATACGCAGTATTTT. Protein product: CASSLAGADTQYF.

This clone occurred a few times. The V call is TRBV15, the J call TRBJ2-1; TRBD2 matches 9 bases. Germline trimming cut 5 bases from V and 9 bases from J; bases unmatched to any gene: 14. Per the germline V gene, CDR1 is LNHNV and CDR2 is YYDKDF (reference sequence). The CDR3 is made up of 16 amino acids. CDR3 residues: CATSPPGASGEAEQFF. The CDR3 nucleotides are TGTGCCACCAGCCCCCCGGGGGCTAGCGGGGAGGCTGAGCAGTTCTTC.

The V and J genes are TRBV6-5 and TRBJ2-1; a weak D match, TRBD2 (5 bases). The germline V gene encodes CDR1 MNHEY and CDR2 SVGAGI. This CDR3 has 13 residues. V lost 7 bases, J lost 6 bases, and 13 bases lay in between. The CDR3 nucleotides read TGTGCCAGCACGGCCGCGGGTGGCAATGAGCAGTTCTTC. Its translation is CASTAAGGNEQFF.

The CDR3 DNA follows: TGTGCCAGCATGCGAGCGGGAGGGCCGCTCTTCTACAATGAGCAGTTCTTC. Its translation is CASMRAGGPLFYNEQFF. The gene calls are TRBV5-6 and TRBJ2-1, with TRBD2 matching 10 bases. Per the germline V gene, CDR1 is SGHDT and CDR2 is YYEEEE. V shed 6 bases, J shed 3 bases, and the junction held 12 bases outside the gene matches. The CDR3 covers 17 residues.

CDR3 sequence: CASSLVGRANTGELFF. The CDR3, as DNA: TGTGCCAGCAGCTTGGTAGGCAGGGCGAACACCGGGGAGCTGTTTTTT. The J gene is TRBJ2-2, the V gene TRBV5-4; weak D call: TRBD1 (5 bases). This CDR3 spans 16 amino acids. Looked up from germline, CDR1 is SGHNT and CDR2 is YYREEE (reference sequence). Trimming removed 0 bases from V and 0 bases from J, with 9 bases in between.

J is TRBJ2-3 and V is TRBV15, with D tentatively TRBD1 (6 bases). Germline V gene sequence: CDR1 LNHNV, CDR2 YYDKDF (reference sequence). The CDR3 is made up of 18 amino acids. V was shortened by 3 bases and J by 0 bases, with 19 bases between the two germline ends. DNA for the CDR3: TGTGCCACCAGCAGCACCTCGGTGGCAGGGGAAAGCACAGATACGCAGTATTTT. Protein product: CATSSTSVAGESTDTQYF.

CDR3 sequence reads: CASSLSGTGAPLHF. For the CDR3, the DNA is TGCGCCAGCAGCTTGTCCGGGACAGGAGCACCCCTCCACTTT. The rearrangement joins TRBV5-1 to TRBJ1-6, with 8 bases fitting TRBD1. Germline loops: CDR1 SGHRS, CDR2 YFSETQ. This CDR3 comprises 14 residues. The ends lost 1 base at V and 11 bases at J; junction bases unmatched: 5.

J is TRBJ2-7 and V is TRBV3-1 (or the pseudogene TRBV3-2), with 13 bases lining up with TRBD2. V shed 0 bases, J shed 7 bases, and the junction held 6 bases outside the gene matches. There are 16 residues in the CDR3. Germline assignment: CDR1 LGHDT and CDR2 YNNKEL (reference sequence). The CDR3 reads CASSQDLLAGGREQYF. The CDR3 region has the DNA TGTGCCAGCAGCCAAGACTTACTAGCGGGGGGGAGGGAGCAGTACTTC.

This clone was observed a few times. The chain joins TRBV20-1 to TRBJ1-2; D remains unclear. The CDR3 length is 11 residues. V lost 5 bases and J 4 bases, leaving 8 bases between the germline ends. Germline V CDR1 and CDR2: DFQATT, SNEGSKA (reference sequence). CDR3 sequence (DNA): TGCAGTGCTGGGCAAGTCTATGGCTACACCTTC. Residues: CSAGQVYGYTF.

V and J are TRBV5-1 and TRBJ2-2; 10 bases map to TRBD2. The trim removed 5 bases at V and 3 bases at J, leaving 4 bases unmatched. Germline V gene lookup returns CDR1 SGHRS and CDR2 YFSETQ. The CDR3 is made up of 15 amino acids. CDR3 in amino acids: CASSIAGGDTGELFF. In DNA, the CDR3 is TGCGCCAGCAGTATAGCGGGAGGCGACACCGGGGAGCTGTTTTTT.

The chain uses TRBV9 and TRBJ1-6; TRBD1 agrees at 11 bases. This CDR3 is built from 16 residues. The ends lost 4 bases at V and 8 bases at J; junction bases unmatched: 8. Germline CDR1 reads SGDLS; CDR2 reads YYNGEE. The CDR3 sequence is CASSQGRTGGYSPLHF. The CDR3 nucleotides read TGTGCCAGCAGCCAAGGAAGGACAGGGGGCTATTCACCCCTCCACTTT.

J is TRBJ2-1 and V is TRBV7-2, with 9 bases aligning to TRBD2. After removal of 5 bases from V and 3 bases from J, the junction contained 8 bases not matched to a gene. From germline, CDR1 is SGHTA and CDR2 FQGNSA. This CDR3 has 16 residues. The CDR3: CASSPSGGRVYNEQFF. CDR3 coding DNA: TGTGCCAGCAGCCCTTCCGGCGGGAGGGTCTACAATGAGCAGTTCTTC.

The chain couples TRBV6-5 to TRBJ2-7; TRBD1 matches 9 bases. CDR1 is MNHEY, CDR2 SVGAGI, per germline. This CDR3 has 15 amino acids. J gave up 4 bases and V 0 bases, and 4 bases lay outside the gene matches. The CDR3 here is CASSYSRQGVYEQYF. For the CDR3, the DNA is TGTGCCAGCAGTTACTCGAGACAGGGGGTATACGAGCAGTACTTC.

This rearrangement joins TRBV25-1 to TRBJ1-2, with D unclear. Trimming left V 3 bases short and J 6 bases short, with 11 bases between. CDR1 and CDR2 (germline): MGHDK, SYGVNS. The CDR3 is made up of 13 amino acids. The CDR3 DNA reads TGTGCCAGCAGTGACCTCGGGTATCATGGCTACACCTTC. Translation: CASSDLGYHGYTF.

This rearrangement joins TRBV7-3 to TRBJ2-7; D perhaps matches TRBD2 (5 bases). Trimming removed 5 bases from V and 5 bases from J, with 13 bases in between. The germline V gene has CDR1 SGHTA and CDR2 FQGTGA. CDR3 length: 13 amino acids. The CDR3 sequence: CASSRGLHDEQYF. The CDR3 DNA follows: TGTGCCAGCAGCCGCGGACTTCACGACGAGCAGTACTTC. Variable domain in full (rest from reference TRBV7-3 and TRBJ2-7): GAGVSQTPSNKVTEKGKYVELRCDPISGHTALYWYRQSLGQGPEFLIYFQGTGAADDSGLPNDRFFAVRPEGSVSTLKIQRTERGDSAVYLCASSRGLHDEQYFGPGTRLTVT.